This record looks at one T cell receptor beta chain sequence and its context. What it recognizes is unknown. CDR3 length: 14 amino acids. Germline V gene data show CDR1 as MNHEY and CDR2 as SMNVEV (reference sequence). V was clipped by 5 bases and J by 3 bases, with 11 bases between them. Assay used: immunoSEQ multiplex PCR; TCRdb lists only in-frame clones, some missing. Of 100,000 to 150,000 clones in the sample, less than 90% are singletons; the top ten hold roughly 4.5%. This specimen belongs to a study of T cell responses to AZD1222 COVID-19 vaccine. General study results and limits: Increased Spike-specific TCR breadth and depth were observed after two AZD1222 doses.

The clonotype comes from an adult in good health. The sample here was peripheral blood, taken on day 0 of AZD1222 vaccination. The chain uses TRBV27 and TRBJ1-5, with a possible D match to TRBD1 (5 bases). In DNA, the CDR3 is TGTGCCAGCAGTCCTGACAGCTACAATCAGCCCCAGCATTTT. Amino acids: CASSPDSYNQPQHF.